This paragraph covers one T cell receptor beta chain sequence. Its antigen remains unidentified. The CDR3 runs 16 residues. J lost 3 bases, V lost 5 bases, and 11 bases had no gene match. CDR1 SNHLY and CDR2 FYNNEI come from the germline V gene. The data belong to a study of cytomegalovirus exposure and HLA in healthy donors. Sequencing used immunoSEQ multiplex PCR; TCRdb keeps in-frame clones, though not all of them. The repertoire includes some 330,000 clones, 86% of them detected once, and over 0.8% sits in the top ten. Overall study findings and caveats: The study labeled 150 to 200 TCR beta chains cytomegalovirus-associated. Many donors shared some public TCRs, even though most TCR sequences were rare.

V is TRBV2 and J is TRBJ1-2, with 8 bases fitting TRBD1. The sequence was collected from a young woman in good health and CMV-seronegative. Sample: PBMCs. The CDR3 protein is CASSIGQGLRDYGYTF. CDR3 nucleotide sequence: TGTGCCAGCAGTATTGGACAGGGACTAAGGGACTATGGCTACACCTTC.